The rows below give T cell receptor beta chains drawn from one sample of a study of T-cell reconstitution after alpha-beta-depleted transplantation in children. Using its own MiXCR run on the PCR reads, TCRdb lists one record per CDR3 protein. Altogether more than 40,000 distinct CDR3 sequences are present, nearly 9.5% being singletons, with the ten largest covering 25% to 30%. Here the sequenced sample was PBMCs, mostly from graft donor cells, taken 60 days after TCRalphabeta/CD19-depleted stem cell transplant. The source of these receptors is a male patient aged 2-15 years who had a stem cell transplant for chronic granulomatous disease, so the T cells may come from the graft donor. Both conserved end residues are part of each CDR3. D genes are given only for firm matches. Size is stated for part of the rows, as once, few or many counts, or as a class when the clone is expanded.

j_call,v_call,d_call,clone_size,cdr3_aa,cdr3_nt
TRBJ1-1,TRBV9,TRBD1,few,CASSVSGTASGAFF,TGTGCCAGCAGCGTAAGTGGGACAGCCAGTGGAGCTTTCTTT
TRBJ1-3,TRBV5-5,NA,few,CASSLGGDGNTIYF,TGTGCCAGCAGCTTAGGGGGGGACGGAAACACCATATATTTT
TRBJ2-1,TRBV20-1,TRBD2,many,CSARGTSGSMGYGVWGAFF,TGCAGTGCTAGAGGGACTAGCGGGAGTATGGGGTATGGGGTTTGGGGGGCGTTCTTC
TRBJ2-7,TRBV29-1,NA,many,CSGSWSYEQYF,TGCAGCGGGTCCTGGTCCTACGAGCAGTACTTC
TRBJ2-7,TRBV12-3/TRBV12-4,TRBD1,many,CASSHGTGGLSYEQYF,TGTGCCAGCAGCCATGGGACAGGTGGATTATCCTACGAGCAGTACTTC
TRBJ1-2,TRBV27,NA,many,CASSYGADYGYTF,TGTGCCAGCAGTTATGGGGCAGACTATGGCTACACCTTC
TRBJ2-2,TRBV3-1,NA,NA,CASSLGGWSTGELFF,TGTGCCAGCAGCCTGGGGGGATGGAGCACCGGGGAGCTGTTTTTT
TRBJ2-3,TRBV6-5,TRBD2,once,CASSYSWTRARTDTQYF,TGTGCCAGCAGTTACTCGTGGACTAGGGCTAGGACAGATACGCAGTATTTT
TRBJ1-1,TRBV5-1,NA,many,CASSSGRGPTEAFF,TGCGCCAGCAGCTCCGGGCGGGGCCCCACTGAAGCTTTCTTT
TRBJ2-7,TRBV20-1,NA,many,CSATRGTEQYF,TGCAGTGCTACCAGGGGCACCGAGCAGTACTTC
TRBJ2-1,TRBV12-3/TRBV12-4,NA,many,CASSQSGGSSYNEQFF,TGTGCCAGCAGCCAGTCAGGGGGGTCCTCCTACAATGAGCAGTTCTTC
TRBJ2-2,TRBV29-1,NA,many,CSVFRGGSGELFF,TGCAGCGTTTTCAGGGGAGGCTCCGGGGAGCTGTTTTTT
TRBJ1-4,TRBV3-1,NA,NA,CASSPGAGIEKLFF,TGTGCCAGCAGCCCCGGGGCAGGGATTGAAAAACTGTTTTTT
TRBJ2-1,TRBV12-5,NA,many,CASGLVPGSNEQFF,TGTGCTAGTGGTTTGGTACCTGGGAGCAATGAGCAGTTCTTC
TRBJ2-2,TRBV2,NA,NA,CASREDNGELFF,TGTGCCAGCAGGGAAGACAACGGGGAGCTGTTTTTT
TRBJ2-1,TRBV5-1,TRBD1,many,CASSIGQGYEQFF,TGCGCCAGCAGCATCGGACAGGGGTATGAGCAGTTCTTC
TRBJ1-4,TRBV15,NA,few,CATSRDRSGEREKLFF,TGTGCCACCAGCAGAGATCGGTCAGGGGAAAGGGAAAAACTGTTTTTT
TRBJ2-5,TRBV27,NA,many,CASSSVPPQETQYF,TGTGCCAGCAGTTCAGTTCCCCCTCAAGAGACCCAGTACTTC
TRBJ2-7,TRBV6-6,TRBD1,many,CASRGTGAYEQYF,TGTGCCAGCAGGGGAACAGGGGCCTACGAGCAGTACTTC
TRBJ2-7,TRBV5-1,NA,many,CASSPKQGMAYEQYF,TGCGCCAGCAGCCCTAAACAGGGTATGGCCTACGAGCAGTACTTC
TRBJ1-2,TRBV3-1,NA,NA,CASSQNRASYGYTF,TGTGCCAGCAGCCAAAATCGGGCTTCCTATGGCTACACCTTC
TRBJ1-2,TRBV3-1,NA,NA,CATCQASGANKILYGYTF,TGTGCCACCTGCCAAGCATCGGGGGCAAACAAGATCCTCTATGGCTACACCTTC
TRBJ2-7,TRBV7-2,TRBD1,many,CASSGHRGYEQYF,TGTGCCAGCAGCGGACACAGGGGCTACGAGCAGTACTTC
TRBJ2-3,TRBV6-2/TRBV6-3,TRBD2,many,CASDGGSPPDTQYF,TGTGCCAGCGATGGCGGGAGCCCTCCAGATACGCAGTATTTT
TRBJ2-4,TRBV6-1,TRBD1,NA,CASRGGTSWDRAAKNIQYF,TGTGCCAGCAGGGGGGGGACCAGTTGGGACAGGGCCGCCAAAAACATTCAGTACTTC
TRBJ1-1,TRBV12-3/TRBV12-4,NA,many,CASRKTENTEAFF,TGTGCCAGCAGGAAGACAGAGAACACTGAAGCTTTCTTT
TRBJ1-6,TRBV7-9,NA,few,CASSLYLGSPLHF,TGTGCCAGCAGCTTGTACCTTGGTTCACCCCTCCACTTT
TRBJ2-5,TRBV12-3/TRBV12-4,NA,many,CASSFREETQYF,TGTGCCAGCAGTTTCCGGGAAGAGACCCAGTACTTC
TRBJ1-5,TRBV5-8,NA,many,CASSFPNTGPNQPQHF,TGTGCCAGCAGCTTTCCGAATACAGGACCAAATCAGCCCCAGCATTTT
TRBJ2-1,TRBV7-2,NA,many,CASSLAVRVDEQFF,TGTGCCAGCAGCTTAGCGGTCCGGGTTGATGAGCAGTTCTTC
TRBJ1-2,TRBV29-1,TRBD1,many,CSVEGTGGSPYGCTF,TGCAGCGTTGAAGGGACAGGGGGCTCACCATATGGCTGCACCTTC
TRBJ2-7,TRBV2,NA,NA,CASSDAQGGAQYF,TGTGCCAGCAGTGATGCCCAGGGGGGCGCGCAGTACTTC
TRBJ2-5,TRBV19,NA,NA,CASRNSGLRMEETQYF,TGTGCCAGTAGGAACTCGGGCCTCCGGATGGAAGAGACCCAGTACTTC
TRBJ1-2,TRBV6-2/TRBV6-3,TRBD1,many,CASSYSGTGLNYGYTF,TGTGCCAGCAGTTACTCGGGGACAGGATTAAACTATGGCTACACCTTC
TRBJ2-7,TRBV10-2,NA,many,CASGYEQYF,TGCGCCAGCGGGTACGAGCAGTACTTC
TRBJ2-7,TRBV20-1,TRBD2,many,CSAPIAGDSGEQYF,TGCAGTGCCCCAATAGCGGGAGATTCGGGGGAGCAGTACTTC
TRBJ2-1,TRBV7-6,NA,medium-sized,CASSLGTTPRNEQFF,TGTGCCAGCAGCTTAGGGACTACCCCACGGAATGAGCAGTTCTTC
TRBJ2-4,TRBV2,NA,many,CATAGGPAKNIQYF,TGTGCCACCGCAGGTGGGCCAGCCAAAAACATTCAGTACTTC
TRBJ2-7,TRBV6-2/TRBV6-3,NA,many,CAVTNLGEQYF,TGTGCCGTAACAAATCTAGGCGAGCAGTACTTC
TRBJ2-3,TRBV2,TRBD2,many,CASSGRNADTQYF,TGTGCCTCTAGCGGGAGGAACGCAGATACGCAGTATTTT